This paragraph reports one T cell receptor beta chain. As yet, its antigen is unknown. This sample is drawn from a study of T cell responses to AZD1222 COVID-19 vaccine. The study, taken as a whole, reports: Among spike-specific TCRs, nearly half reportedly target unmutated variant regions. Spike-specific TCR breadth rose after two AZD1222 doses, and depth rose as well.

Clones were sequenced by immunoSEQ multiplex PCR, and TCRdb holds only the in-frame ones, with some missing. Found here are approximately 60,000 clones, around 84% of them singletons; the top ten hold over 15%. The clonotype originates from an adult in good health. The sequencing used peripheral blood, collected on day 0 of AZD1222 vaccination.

CDR3 in DNA: TGTGCCAGCAGCCTAGGCACTAACTATGGCTACACCTTC. Translation: CASSLGTNYGYTF. This sequence joins TRBV7-9 and TRBJ1-2; D ambiguous. This CDR3 is 13 amino acids long. Germline-derived CDR1 and CDR2 are SEHNR and FQNEAQ (reference sequence). The ends were cut back, 5 bases at V and 0 bases at J, with 7 bases in the middle.